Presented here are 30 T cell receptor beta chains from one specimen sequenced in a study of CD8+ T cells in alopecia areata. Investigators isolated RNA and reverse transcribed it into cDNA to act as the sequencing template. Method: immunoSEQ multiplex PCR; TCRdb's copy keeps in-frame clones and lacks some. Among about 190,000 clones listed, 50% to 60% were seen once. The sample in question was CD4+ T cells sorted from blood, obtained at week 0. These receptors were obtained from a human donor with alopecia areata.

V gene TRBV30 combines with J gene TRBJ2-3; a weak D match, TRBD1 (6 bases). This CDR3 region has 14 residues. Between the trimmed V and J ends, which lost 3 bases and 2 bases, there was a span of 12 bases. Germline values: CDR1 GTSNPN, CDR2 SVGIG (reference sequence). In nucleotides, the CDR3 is TGTGCCTGGAGAGGATACAGGGACACAGATACGCAGTATTTT. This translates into CAWRGYRDTDTQYF. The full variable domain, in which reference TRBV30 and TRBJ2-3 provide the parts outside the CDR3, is SQTIHQWPATLVQPVGSPLSLECTVEGTSNPNLYWYRQAAGRGLQLLFYSVGIGQISSEVPQNLSASRPQDRQFILSSKKLLLSDSGFYLCAWRGYRDTDTQYFGPGTRLTVL.

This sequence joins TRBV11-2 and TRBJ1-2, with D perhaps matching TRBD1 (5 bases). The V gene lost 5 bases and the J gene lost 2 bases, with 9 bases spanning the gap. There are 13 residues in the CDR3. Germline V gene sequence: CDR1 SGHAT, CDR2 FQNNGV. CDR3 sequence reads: CASSRGGNYGYTF. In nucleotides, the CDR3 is TGTGCCAGCAGCCGGGGGGGGAACTATGGCTACACCTTC.

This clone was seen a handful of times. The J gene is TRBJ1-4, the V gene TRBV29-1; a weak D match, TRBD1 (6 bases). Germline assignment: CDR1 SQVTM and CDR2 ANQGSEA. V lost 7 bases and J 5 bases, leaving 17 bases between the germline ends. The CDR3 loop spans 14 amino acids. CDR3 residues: CSALDGQRNEKLFF. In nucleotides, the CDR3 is TGCAGCGCCCTGGACGGACAGAGAAATGAAAAACTGTTTTTT. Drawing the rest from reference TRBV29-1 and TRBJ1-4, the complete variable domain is SAVISQKPSRDICQRGTSLTIQCQVDSQVTMMFWYRQQPGQSLTLIATANQGSEATYESGFVIDKFPISRPNLTFSTLTVSNMSPEDSSIYLCSALDGQRNEKLFFGSGTQLSVL.

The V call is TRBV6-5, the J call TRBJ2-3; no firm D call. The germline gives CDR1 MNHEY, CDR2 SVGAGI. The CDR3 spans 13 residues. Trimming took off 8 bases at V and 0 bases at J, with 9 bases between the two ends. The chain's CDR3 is CASAYSSTDTQYF. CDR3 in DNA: TGTGCCAGCGCCTATTCTAGCACAGATACGCAGTATTTT.

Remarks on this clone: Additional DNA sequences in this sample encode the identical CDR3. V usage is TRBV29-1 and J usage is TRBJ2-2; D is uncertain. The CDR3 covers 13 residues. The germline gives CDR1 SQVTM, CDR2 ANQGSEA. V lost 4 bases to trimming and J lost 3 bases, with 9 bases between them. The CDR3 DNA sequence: TGCAGCGTTGTGGGTTTATACACCGGGGAGCTGTTTTTT. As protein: CSVVGLYTGELFF.

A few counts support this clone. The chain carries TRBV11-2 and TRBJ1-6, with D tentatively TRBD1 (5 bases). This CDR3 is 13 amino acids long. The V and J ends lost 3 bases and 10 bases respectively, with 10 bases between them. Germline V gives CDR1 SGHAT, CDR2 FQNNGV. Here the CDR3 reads CASSLSWGSPLHF. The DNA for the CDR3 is TGTGCCAGCAGCTTGAGTTGGGGGTCACCCCTCCACTTT. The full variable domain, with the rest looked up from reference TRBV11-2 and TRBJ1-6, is EAGVAQSPRYKIIEKRQSVAFWCNPISGHATLYWYQQILGQGPKLLIQFQNNGVVDDSQLPKDRFSAERLKGVDSTLKIQPAKLEDSAVYLCASSLSWGSPLHFGNGTRLTVT.

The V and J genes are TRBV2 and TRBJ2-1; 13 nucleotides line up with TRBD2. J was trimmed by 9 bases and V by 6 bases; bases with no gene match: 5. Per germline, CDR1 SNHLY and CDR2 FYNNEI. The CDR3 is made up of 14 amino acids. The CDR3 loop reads CASRWTSGGGEQFF. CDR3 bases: TGTGCCAGCAGGTGGACTAGCGGGGGAGGTGAGCAGTTCTTC. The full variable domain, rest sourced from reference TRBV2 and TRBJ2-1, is EPEVTQTPSHQVTQMGQEVILRCVPISNHLYFYWYRQILGQKVEFLVSFYNNEISEKSEIFDDQFSVERPDGSNFTLKIRSTKLEDSAMYFCASRWTSGGGEQFFGPGTRLTVL.

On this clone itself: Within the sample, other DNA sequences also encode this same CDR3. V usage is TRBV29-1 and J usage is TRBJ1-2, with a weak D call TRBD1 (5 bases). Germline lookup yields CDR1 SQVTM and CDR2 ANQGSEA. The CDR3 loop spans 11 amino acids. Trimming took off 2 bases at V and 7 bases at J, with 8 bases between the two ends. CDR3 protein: CSVERGSGYTF. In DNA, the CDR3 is TGCAGCGTTGAAAGGGGTAGTGGCTACACCTTC.

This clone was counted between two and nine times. CDR3 DNA sequence: TGCGCCAGCAGTATGGGGAGCTCTGGAAACACCATATATTTT. Protein: CASSMGSSGNTIYF. The chain combines TRBV5-1 with TRBJ1-3; D call uncertain. There are 14 residues in the CDR3. Deletions cut 5 bases from V and 0 bases from J, with 9 bases between. Germline V gene sequence: CDR1 SGHRS, CDR2 YFSETQ. Full variable domain (remainder filled in from reference TRBV5-1 and TRBJ1-3): KAGVTQTPRYLIKTRGQQVTLSCSPISGHRSVSWYQQTPGQGLQFLFEYFSETQRNKGNFPGRFSGRQFSNSRSEMNVSTLELGDSALYLCASSMGSSGNTIYFGEGSWLTVV.

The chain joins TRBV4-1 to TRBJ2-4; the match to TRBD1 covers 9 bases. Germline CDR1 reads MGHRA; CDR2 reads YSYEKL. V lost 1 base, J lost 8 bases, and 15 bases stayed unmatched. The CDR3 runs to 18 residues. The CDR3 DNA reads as TGCGCCAGCAGCCAAGTTCTGAACACCGGGACAGGGAGAGACATTCAGTACTTC. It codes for CASSQVLNTGTGRDIQYF.

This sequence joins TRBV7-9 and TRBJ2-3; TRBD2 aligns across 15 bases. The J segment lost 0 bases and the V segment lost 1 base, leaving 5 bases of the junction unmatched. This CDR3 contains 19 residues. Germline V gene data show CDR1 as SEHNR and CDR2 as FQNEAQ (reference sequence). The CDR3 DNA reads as TGTGCCAGCAGCTTAGTACGGACTAGCGGGGGGGCTAGCACAGATACGCAGTATTTT. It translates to CASSLVRTSGGASTDTQYF. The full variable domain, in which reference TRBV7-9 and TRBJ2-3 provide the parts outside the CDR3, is DTGVSQNPRHKITKRGQNVTFRCDPISEHNRLYWYRQTLGQGPEFLTYFQNEAQLEKSRLLSDRFSAERPKGSFSTLEIQRTEQGDSAMYLCASSLVRTSGGASTDTQYFGPGTRLTVL.

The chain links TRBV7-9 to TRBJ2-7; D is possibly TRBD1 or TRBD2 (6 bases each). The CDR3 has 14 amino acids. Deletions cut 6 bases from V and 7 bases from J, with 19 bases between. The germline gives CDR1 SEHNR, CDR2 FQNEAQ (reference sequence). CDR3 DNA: TGTGCCAGCAGTCCCAAGGGGGGTCGTCTTGAGCAGTACTTC. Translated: CASSPKGGRLEQYF.

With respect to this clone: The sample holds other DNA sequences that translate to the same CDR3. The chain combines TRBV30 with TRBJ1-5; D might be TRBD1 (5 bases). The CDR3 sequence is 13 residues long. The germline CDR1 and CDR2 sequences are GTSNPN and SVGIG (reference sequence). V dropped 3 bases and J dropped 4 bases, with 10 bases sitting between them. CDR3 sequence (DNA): TGTGCCTGGAGCCCCGACAGTAATCAGCCCCAGCATTTT. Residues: CAWSPDSNQPQHF.

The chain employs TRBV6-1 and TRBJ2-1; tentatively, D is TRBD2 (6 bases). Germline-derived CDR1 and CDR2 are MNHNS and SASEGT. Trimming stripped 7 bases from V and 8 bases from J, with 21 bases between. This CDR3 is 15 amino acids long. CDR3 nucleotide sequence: TGTGCCAGCATCAGAGTTCCGTCCGGGAGCCATGAGCAGTTCTTC. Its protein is CASIRVPSGSHEQFF.

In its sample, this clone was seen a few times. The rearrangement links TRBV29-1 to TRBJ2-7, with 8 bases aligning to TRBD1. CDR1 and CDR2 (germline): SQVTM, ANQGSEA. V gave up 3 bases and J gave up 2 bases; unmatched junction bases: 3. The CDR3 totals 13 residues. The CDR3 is CSVEVTGAYEQYF. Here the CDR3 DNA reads TGCAGCGTTGAGGTGACAGGGGCCTACGAGCAGTACTTC.

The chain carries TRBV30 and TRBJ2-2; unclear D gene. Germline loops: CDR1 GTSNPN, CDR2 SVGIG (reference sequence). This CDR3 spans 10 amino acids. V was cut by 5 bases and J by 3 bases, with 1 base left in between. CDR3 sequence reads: CAWDTGELFF. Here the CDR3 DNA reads TGTGCCTGGGACACCGGGGAGCTGTTTTTT. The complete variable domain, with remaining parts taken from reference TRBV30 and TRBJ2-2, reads SQTIHQWPATLVQPVGSPLSLECTVEGTSNPNLYWYRQAAGRGLQLLFYSVGIGQISSEVPQNLSASRPQDRQFILSSKKLLLSDSGFYLCAWDTGELFFGEGSRLTVL.

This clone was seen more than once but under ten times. DNA of the CDR3: TGTGCCAGCAGCCGCCGACCAGCTGGTGTCTCCTACAATGAGCAGTTCTTC. The encoded protein is CASSRRPAGVSYNEQFF. This chain uses TRBV4-2 with TRBJ2-1; D call uncertain. This CDR3 region has 17 residues. Germline lookup yields CDR1 LGHNA and CDR2 YNFKEQ. Trimming shortened V by 4 bases and J by 0 bases, and 16 bases separated the two germline ends.

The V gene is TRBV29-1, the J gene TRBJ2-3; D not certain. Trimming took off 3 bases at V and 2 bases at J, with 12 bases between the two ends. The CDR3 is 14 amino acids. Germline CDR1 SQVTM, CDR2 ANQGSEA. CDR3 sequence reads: CSVDDLYPTDTQYF. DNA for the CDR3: TGCAGCGTTGATGACCTTTACCCCACAGATACGCAGTATTTT.

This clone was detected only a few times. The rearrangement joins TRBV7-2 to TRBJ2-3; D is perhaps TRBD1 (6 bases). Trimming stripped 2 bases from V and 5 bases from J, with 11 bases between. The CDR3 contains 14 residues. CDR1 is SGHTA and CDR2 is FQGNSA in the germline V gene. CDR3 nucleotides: TGTGCCAGCAGCTTAATGGGGGCGGGAGATACGCAGTATTTT. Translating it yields CASSLMGAGDTQYF. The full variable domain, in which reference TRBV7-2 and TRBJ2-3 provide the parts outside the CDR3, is GAGVSQSPSNKVTEKGKDVELRCDPISGHTALYWYRQSLGQGLEFLIYFQGNSAPDKSGLPSDRFSAERTGGSVSTLTIQRTQQEDSAVYLCASSLMGAGDTQYFGPGTRLTVL.

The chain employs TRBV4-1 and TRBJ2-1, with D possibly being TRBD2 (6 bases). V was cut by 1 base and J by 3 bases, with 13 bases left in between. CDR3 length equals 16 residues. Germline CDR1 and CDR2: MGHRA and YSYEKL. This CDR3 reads CASSQAGRGNYNEQFF. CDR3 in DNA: TGCGCCAGCAGCCAAGCGGGCCGGGGGAACTACAATGAGCAGTTCTTC.

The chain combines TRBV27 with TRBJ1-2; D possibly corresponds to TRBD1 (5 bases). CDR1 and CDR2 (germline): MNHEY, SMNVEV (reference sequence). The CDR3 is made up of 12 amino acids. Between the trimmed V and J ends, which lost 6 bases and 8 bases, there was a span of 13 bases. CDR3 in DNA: TGTGCCAGCAGCGGGACCCCCGGAGGCTACACCTTC. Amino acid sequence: CASSGTPGGYTF.

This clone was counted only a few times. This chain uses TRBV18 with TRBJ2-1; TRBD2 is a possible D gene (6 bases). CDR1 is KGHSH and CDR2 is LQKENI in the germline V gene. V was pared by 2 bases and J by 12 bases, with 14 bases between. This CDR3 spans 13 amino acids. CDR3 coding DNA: TGTGCCAGCTCACCAGAATTGGGAGGTGGGCAGTTCTTC. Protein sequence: CASSPELGGGQFF. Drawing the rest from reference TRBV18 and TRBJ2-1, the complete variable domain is NAGVMQNPRHLVRRRGQEARLRCSPMKGHSHVYWYRQLPEEGLKFMVYLQKENIIDESGMPKERFSAEFPKEGPSILRIQQVVRGDSAAYFCASSPELGGGQFFGPGTRLTVL.

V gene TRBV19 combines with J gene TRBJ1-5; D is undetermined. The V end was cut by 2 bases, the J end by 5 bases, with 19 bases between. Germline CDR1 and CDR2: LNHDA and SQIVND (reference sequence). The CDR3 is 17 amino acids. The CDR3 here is CASSILVGGFADQPQHF. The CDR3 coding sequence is TGTGCCAGTAGTATACTAGTAGGAGGGTTCGCCGATCAGCCCCAGCATTTT.

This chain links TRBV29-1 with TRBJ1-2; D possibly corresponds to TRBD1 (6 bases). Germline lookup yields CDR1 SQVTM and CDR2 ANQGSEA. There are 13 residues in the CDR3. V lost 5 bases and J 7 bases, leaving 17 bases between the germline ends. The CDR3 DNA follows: TGCAGCGTTTCAGGACAGTCAGGTTTTGGCTACACCTTC. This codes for CSVSGQSGFGYTF.

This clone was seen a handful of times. In DNA form, the CDR3 reads TGCGCCAGCAGTCACCTAGACAGGACGCGGGGCTCTGAAAAACTGTTTTTT. Translation gives CASSHLDRTRGSEKLFF. The V gene is TRBV23-1, the J gene TRBJ1-4; possible D gene TRBD1, 6 bases. TRBV23-1 is marked as an open reading frame, function uncertain. CDR3 length: 17 amino acids. Trimming shortened V by 3 bases and J by 7 bases, and 21 bases separated the two germline ends.

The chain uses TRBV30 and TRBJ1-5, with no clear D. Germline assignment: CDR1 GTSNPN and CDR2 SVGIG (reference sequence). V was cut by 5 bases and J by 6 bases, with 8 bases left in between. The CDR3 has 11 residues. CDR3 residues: CAWGERQPQHF. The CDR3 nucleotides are TGTGCCTGGGGCGAACGTCAGCCCCAGCATTTT.

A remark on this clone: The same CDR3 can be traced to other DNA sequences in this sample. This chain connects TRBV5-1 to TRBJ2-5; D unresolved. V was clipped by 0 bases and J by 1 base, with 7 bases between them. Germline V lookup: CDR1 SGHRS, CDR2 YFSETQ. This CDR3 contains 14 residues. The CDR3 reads CASSLGSSQETQYF. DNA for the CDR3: TGCGCCAGCAGCTTGGGGTCCAGCCAAGAGACCCAGTACTTC.

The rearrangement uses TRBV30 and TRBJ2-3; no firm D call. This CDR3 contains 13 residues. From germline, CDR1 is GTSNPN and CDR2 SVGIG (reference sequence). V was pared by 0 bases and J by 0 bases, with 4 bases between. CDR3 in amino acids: CAWSVSSTDTQYF. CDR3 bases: TGTGCCTGGAGTGTGTCAAGCACAGATACGCAGTATTTT.

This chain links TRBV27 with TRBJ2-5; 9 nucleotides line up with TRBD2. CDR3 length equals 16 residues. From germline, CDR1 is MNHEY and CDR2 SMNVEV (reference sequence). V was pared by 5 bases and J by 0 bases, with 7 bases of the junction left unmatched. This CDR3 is CASSTRVAGDQETQYF. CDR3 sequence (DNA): TGTGCCAGCAGTACCCGGGTAGCGGGGGACCAAGAGACCCAGTACTTC.

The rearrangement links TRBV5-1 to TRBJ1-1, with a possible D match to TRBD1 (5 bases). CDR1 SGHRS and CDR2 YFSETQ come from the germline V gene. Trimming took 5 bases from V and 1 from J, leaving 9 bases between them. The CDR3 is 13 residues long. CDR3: CASRPGENTEAFF. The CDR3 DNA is TGCGCCAGCAGACCGGGGGAGAACACTGAAGCTTTCTTT. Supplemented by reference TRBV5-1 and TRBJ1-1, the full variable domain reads KAGVTQTPRYLIKTRGQQVTLSCSPISGHRSVSWYQQTPGQGLQFLFEYFSETQRNKGNFPGRFSGRQFSNSRSEMNVSTLELGDSALYLCASRPGENTEAFFGQGTRLTVV.